Below, 29 T cell receptor beta chains from the same sample are listed, as sequenced in a study of T cells in women clearing cervical HPV infection. Only in-frame clones appear in the TCRdb table, and some are missing; sequencing was by immunoSEQ multiplex PCR. The repertoire table contains more than 20,000 clones. Sequencing was performed on blood buffy coat. All receptors derive from a woman aged 18 to 75 with a cervical HPV16 infection that either progressed to CIN3+ or cleared (not recorded which).

In regard to this clone: The read stops 3 residues short of the end of the CDR3; the missing end is completed from the germline J gene. This rearrangement joins TRBV27 to TRBJ2-7; TRBD2 matches 9 bases. The CDR3 has 17 residues. Germline V gives CDR1 MNHEY, CDR2 SMNVEV (reference sequence). V lost 6 bases, J lost 1 base, and 13 bases stayed unmatched. Here the CDR3 reads CASSPFSGRGLSYEQYF. The part of the CDR3 DNA that was read is TGTGCCAGCAGCCCCTTTAGCGGGAGAGGGCTTTCCTACGAG.

Comment on this clone: The read gets to within 3 residues of the CDR3 end, and the germline J gene fills in the rest. The chain employs TRBV29-1 and TRBJ2-1, with TRBD2 matching over 7 bases. The V gene's germline CDR1 is SQVTM and CDR2 ANQGSEA. The CDR3 is 12 residues long. J lost 8 bases, V lost 7 bases, and 8 bases had no gene match. Partial CDR3 DNA: TGCAGCGACAGAGGACTAGTGGATGAG. This encodes CSDRGLVDE. The whole CDR3 sequence is CSDRGLVDEQFF.

Of note for this clone: The CDR3 end lies 3 residues beyond the end of the read and is filled in from the germline J gene. This chain links TRBV3-1 (or the pseudogene TRBV3-2) with TRBJ1-2, with 7 nucleotides matching TRBD1. Germline V gene sequence: CDR1 LGHDT, CDR2 YNNKEL (reference sequence). The CDR3 spans 13 residues. V lost 6 bases to trimming and J lost 2 bases; unmatched junction nucleotides: 3. The CDR3 DNA, read in part, is TGTGCCAGCAGGGAGACAGGGAACTATGGC. This translates into CASRETGNYG. The whole CDR3 sequence reads CASRETGNYGYTF.

With respect to this clone: The CDR3 extends 3 residues past the end of the read, so its final part is completed from the germline J gene. The chain carries TRBV20-1 and TRBJ2-5; D remains unclear. The CDR3 covers 14 residues. CDR1 and CDR2 from the germline V gene are DFQATT and SNEGSKA (reference sequence). V was trimmed by 0 bases and J by 2 bases, leaving 10 bases between them. Partial CDR3 DNA: TGCAGTGCTAGAGATTGGCTAGTTCAAGAGACC. It specifies CSARDWLVQET. The entire CDR3 protein is CSARDWLVQETQYF.

In regard to this clone: The CDR3 extends 3 residues past the end of the read, so its final part is completed from the germline J gene. This rearrangement joins TRBV10-1 to TRBJ2-2, with D uncertain. The germline gives CDR1 WNHNN, CDR2 SYGVQD (reference sequence). V dropped 6 bases and J dropped 1 base, with 6 bases sitting between them. The CDR3 is made up of 13 amino acids. The CDR3 loop reads CASRKGNTGELFF. Partial CDR3 DNA: TGCGCCAGCAGGAAGGGGAACACCGGGGAG.

Concerning this clone itself: The observed sequence ends 3 residues before the CDR3 terminus, with the missing tail filled in from the germline J gene. V usage is TRBV19 and J usage is TRBJ1-5; 9 bases map to TRBD1. Unmatched junction bases numbered 6, after V lost 6 bases and J lost 6 bases. Germline loops: CDR1 LNHDA, CDR2 SQIVND (reference sequence). This CDR3 spans 14 amino acids. The CDR3 here is CASRGQGSGQPQHF. The CDR3 DNA, read in part, is TGTGCCAGTAGAGGACAGGGGTCAGGTCAGCCC.

With regard to this clone: The DNA ends 3 residues before the CDR3 does, and the rest of the CDR3 is filled in from the germline J gene. The J gene is TRBJ2-3, the V gene TRBV7-9; possibly TRBD2 for D (5 bases). The CDR3 extends over 13 amino acids. Germline CDR1 is SEHNR and CDR2 is FQNEAQ (reference sequence). CDR3 DNA (partial): TGTGCCAGCAGCTTAGAGAGCGGTCAGCCG. Amino acid sequence: CASSLESGQP. In full, the CDR3 reads CASSLESGQPQYF.

Regarding this clone: With the read ending 3 residues before the CDR3 end, the germline J gene is used to fill in that end. The rearrangement links TRBV5-1 to TRBJ1-2, with D tentatively TRBD1 (5 bases). Germline CDR1 and CDR2: SGHRS and YFSETQ. CDR3 length equals 14 residues. Trimming took off 0 bases at V and 3 bases at J, with 9 bases between the two ends. Partial CDR3 DNA: TGCGCCAGCAGCTTGGAGGGGCAGTACTATGGC. Translating gives CASSLEGQYYG. The entire CDR3 protein is CASSLEGQYYGYTF.

Comments on this clone: The read halts 3 residues ahead of the CDR3 end, with the missing end drawn from the germline J gene. V and J are TRBV20-1 and TRBJ1-4; 8 bases align to TRBD1. The V gene end was trimmed by 6 bases and the J gene end by 8 bases; junction bases not matched to a gene: 11. CDR1 and CDR2 from the germline V gene are DFQATT and SNEGSKA (reference sequence). The CDR3 sequence is 14 residues long. Incomplete CDR3 DNA: TGCAGTGCCATTGACAGGACAGGGTGGGAAAAA. Amino acid sequence: CSAIDRTGWEK. The full CDR3 sequence reads CSAIDRTGWEKLFF.

Note on this clone: The DNA ends 3 residues before the CDR3 does, and the rest of the CDR3 is filled in from the germline J gene. This sequence joins TRBV7-9 and TRBJ2-7, with 7 bases aligning to TRBD1. Germline CDR1 SEHNR, CDR2 FQNEAQ (reference sequence). This CDR3 spans 14 amino acids. With 4 bases clipped from V and 6 bases from J, the junction kept 9 bases outside the gene matches. The CDR3 region is CASSSRDRPLEQYF. The CDR3 DNA, read in part, is TGTGCCAGCAGCTCCCGGGACAGACCCCTCGAG.

As to this clone: The observed sequence ends 3 residues before the CDR3 terminus, with the missing tail filled in from the germline J gene. The chain uses TRBV19 and TRBJ1-5; maybe TRBD1 (6 bases). Trimming cost V 6 bases and J 1 base, with 13 bases left between them. Per the germline V gene, CDR1 is LNHDA and CDR2 is SQIVND (reference sequence). This CDR3 has 15 amino acids. Partial CDR3 DNA: TGTGCCAGTAGGGCGTTACAGGGAAGCAATCAGCCC. Protein product: CASRALQGSNQP. The entire CDR3 sequence reads CASRALQGSNQPQHF.

In regard to this clone: The CDR3 extends 3 residues past the end of the read, so its final part is completed from the germline J gene. The chain has TRBV6-4 and TRBJ2-1, with 7 bases identical to TRBD1. From germline, CDR1 is MRHNA and CDR2 SNTAGT. This CDR3 has 12 amino acids. With 9 bases clipped from V and 5 bases from J, the junction kept 4 bases outside the gene matches. The CDR3 is CARRDSNNEQFF. CDR3 DNA (partial): TGTGCCAGAAGGGACAGCAACAATGAG.

As concerns this clone: The read finishes 3 residues shy of the CDR3 end, and the germline J gene is used to complete it. The gene calls are TRBV19 and TRBJ2-2, with 10 bases identical to TRBD2. The CDR3 has 15 amino acids. V was clipped by 4 bases and J by 3 bases; unmatched bases: 2. Germline CDR1 LNHDA, CDR2 SQIVND (reference sequence). The sequenced part of the CDR3 DNA is TGTGCCAGTAGTACCGGGACTAGCGACACCGGGGAG. Its protein product is CASSTGTSDTGE. The entire CDR3 reads CASSTGTSDTGELFF.

Comment on this clone: The CDR3 end is not reached by the read, which stops 3 residues before it; the germline J gene fills it in. The chain employs TRBV20-1 and TRBJ1-1; D unclear. V was clipped by 3 bases and J by 3 bases, with 17 bases between them. Looked up from germline, CDR1 is DFQATT and CDR2 is SNEGSKA (reference sequence). The CDR3 runs 15 residues. CDR3 loop: CSARPPGLLHTEAFF. CDR3 bases read: TGCAGTGCTAGGCCCCCCGGGTTGTTGCACACTGAA.

With regard to this clone: The DNA ends 3 residues before the CDR3 does, and the rest of the CDR3 is filled in from the germline J gene. The V call is TRBV2, the J call TRBJ1-2, with 8 nucleotides matching TRBD1. CDR1 is SNHLY, CDR2 FYNNEI, per germline. The CDR3 covers 13 residues. The CDR3 loop is CAIADRDLLGYTF. Incomplete CDR3 DNA: TGTGCCATCGCGGACAGGGATCTCTTAGGC.

CDR3 DNA (partial): TGCGCCAGCAGCTTGCAGGGTAGATATGGC. It codes for CASSLQGRYG. The CDR3, in full, reads CASSLQGRYGYTF. The rearrangement links TRBV5-1 to TRBJ1-2; D is perhaps TRBD1 (5 bases). The read falls 3 residues short of the CDR3 end, and the missing part is taken from the germline J gene. The CDR3 runs to 13 residues. Looked up from germline, CDR1 is SGHRS and CDR2 is YFSETQ. V lost 1 base and J 5 bases, leaving 9 bases between the germline ends.

A remark on this clone: The read comes to an end 3 residues before the CDR3 does, leaving the germline J gene to fill in the end. The genes are TRBV7-3 and TRBJ2-3, with TRBD2 matching 8 bases. Germline assignment: CDR1 SGHTA and CDR2 FQGTGA. V lost 5 bases to trimming and J lost 1 base; unmatched junction nucleotides: 11. The CDR3 length is 17 residues. The covered CDR3 bases are TGTGCCAGCAGCCTCCTCGGTAGCGGGGCCCGCACAGATACG. This sequence encodes CASSLLGSGARTDT. The whole CDR3 protein is CASSLLGSGARTDTQYF.

A remark on this clone: The CDR3 end falls 3 residues outside the read, so it is completed with the germline J gene. The rearrangement joins TRBV20-1 to TRBJ1-6, with a possible D match to TRBD1 (5 bases). The ends were cut back, 3 bases at V and 2 bases at J, with 11 bases in the middle. Germline CDR1 is DFQATT and CDR2 is SNEGSKA (reference sequence). The CDR3 is 15 amino acids. The part of the CDR3 DNA that was read is TGCAGTGCTAGGAGGAGGGGTGCCTATAATTCACCC. This gives the protein CSARRRGAYNSP. The whole CDR3 reads CSARRRGAYNSPLHF.

Details on this clone: The sequence runs out 3 residues before the end of the CDR3; the remainder is reconstructed from the germline J gene. V usage is TRBV30 and J usage is TRBJ2-7; tentatively, D is TRBD1 (5 bases). This CDR3 contains 12 residues. Germline V gene data show CDR1 as GTSNPN and CDR2 as SVGIG (reference sequence). Between the trimmed V and J ends, which lost 7 bases and 6 bases, there was a span of 16 bases. The CDR3 loop is CAYSGQGPEQYF. The part of the CDR3 DNA that was read is TGTGCCTACTCAGGGCAAGGACCCGAG.

On this clone itself: One junction end does not reproduce the germline sequence, and a read error may be involved. The read falls 3 residues short of the CDR3 end, and the missing part is taken from the germline J gene. The V and J genes are TRBV4-2 and TRBJ2-7; 7 bases fit TRBD2. The CDR3 has 15 residues. Per germline, CDR1 LGHNA and CDR2 YNFKEQ. The covered CDR3 bases are TGCGCCAGCAGCCAAAATTGGGGGGGAGGCTACGAG. This encodes CASSQNWGGGYE. The full-length CDR3 reads as CASSQNWGGGYEQYF.

As regards this clone: With the read ending 3 residues before the CDR3 end, the germline J gene is used to fill in that end. The gene calls are TRBV6-2 or TRBV6-3 and TRBJ1-1, with D possibly TRBD1 on 5 matching bases. Germline V gene lookup returns CDR1 MNHEY and CDR2 SVGEGT. This CDR3 region has 16 residues. Here the CDR3 reads CASSYSIAGDQETAFF. The CDR3 DNA, read in part, is TGTGCCAGCAGTTACTCGATAGCGGGGGACCAAGAGACA.

CDR3 sequence reads: CASRPGGGEQYF. Partial CDR3 DNA: TGTGCCAGCAGGCCTGGGGGGGGCGAG. J is TRBJ2-7 and V is TRBV2; 7 nucleotides align to TRBD2. Coverage ceases 3 residues before the CDR3 finishes, and the germline J gene fills in the end. The CDR3 spans 12 residues. J lost 6 bases, V lost 6 bases, and 5 bases had no gene match. Germline V gene sequence: CDR1 SNHLY, CDR2 FYNNEI.

Notes on this clone: The read halts 3 residues ahead of the CDR3 end, with the missing end drawn from the germline J gene. The gene calls are TRBV10-3 and TRBJ1-6; possibly TRBD1 for D (6 bases). V lost 8 bases, J lost 4 bases, and 9 bases lay in between. Germline CDR1 reads ENHRY; CDR2 reads SYGVKD. The CDR3 extends over 13 amino acids. CDR3 in amino acids: CAISQGYNSPLHF. The CDR3 DNA, read in part, is TGTGCCATCTCGCAGGGGTATAATTCACCC.

As for this clone: The read falls 3 residues short of the CDR3 end, and the missing part is taken from the germline J gene. The gene calls are TRBV12-3 or TRBV12-4 and TRBJ1-2, with D maybe TRBD1 (5 bases). The CDR3 covers 14 residues. Deletions cut 0 bases from V and 7 bases from J, with 12 bases between. The CDR3 spells CASSLAGGVFGYTF. The DNA read from the CDR3 is TGTGCCAGCAGTTTAGCGGGGGGGGTTTTTGGC.

Points on this clone: The sequence runs out 3 residues before the end of the CDR3; the remainder is reconstructed from the germline J gene. This chain uses TRBV3-1 (or the pseudogene TRBV3-2) with TRBJ2-2; maybe TRBD1 (6 bases). V was cut by 4 bases and J by 4 bases, with 10 bases left in between. This CDR3 is 14 amino acids long. Germline V lookup: CDR1 LGHDT, CDR2 YNNKEL (reference sequence). The CDR3 sequence is CASSPVRGTGELFF. The covered CDR3 bases are TGTGCCAGCAGCCCGGTCAGGGGCACCGGGGAG.

Comment on this clone: The read stops 3 residues short of the end of the CDR3; the missing end is completed from the germline J gene. The gene calls are TRBV7-9 and TRBJ1-2; no clear D. CDR3 length: 13 residues. Germline assignment: CDR1 SEHNR and CDR2 FQNEAQ (reference sequence). CDR3 bases read: TGTGCCAGCAGCGAGGATCTTACTACGAGC. The encoded protein is CASSEDLTTS. The whole CDR3 sequence reads CASSEDLTTSYTF.

The CDR3 reads CASSWTGGYGKLFF. The CDR3 DNA, read in part, is TGTGCCAGCAGCTGGACAGGGGGGTATGGAAAA. The V and J genes are TRBV2 and TRBJ1-4, with 10 bases matching TRBD1. The observed sequence ends 3 residues before the CDR3 terminus, with the missing tail filled in from the germline J gene. Trimming cost V 6 bases and J 10 bases; bases outside gene matches: 8. CDR3 size: 14 residues. Germline V lookup: CDR1 SNHLY, CDR2 FYNNEI.

This clone is called medium-sized based on its frequency. The read finishes 3 residues shy of the CDR3 end, and the germline J gene is used to complete it. The genes are TRBV6-2 or TRBV6-3 and TRBJ2-3; 7 positions match TRBD2. Germline CDR1 and CDR2: MNHEY and SVGEGT. V lost 2 bases, J lost 2 bases, and 7 bases stayed unmatched. The CDR3 extends over 16 amino acids. The CDR3: CASSYAVRGITDTQYF. CDR3 DNA (partial): TGTGCCAGCAGTTACGCCGTGCGGGGGATCACAGATACG.

To note about this clone: The read comes to an end 3 residues before the CDR3 does, leaving the germline J gene to fill in the end. The genes are TRBV19 and TRBJ2-7; D perhaps matches TRBD2 (6 bases). This CDR3 region has 14 residues. The V gene lost 2 bases and the J gene lost 2 bases, with 10 bases spanning the gap. Germline CDR1 reads LNHDA; CDR2 reads SQIVND (reference sequence). The CDR3 reads CASSILAGTYEQYF. The DNA read from the CDR3 is TGTGCCAGTAGTATATTGGCGGGAACCTACGAG.